The TCR beta chain described here comes from a study of cytomegalovirus exposure and HLA in healthy donors. Study-wide points: HLA-A and HLA-B allele assignments for most subjects were reportedly predicted accurately using TCR beta sequences.

It was with 60 Vbeta and 13 Jbeta primers that the PCR ran. Repertoires were generated with immunoSEQ multiplex PCR, while TCRdb's copy carries only in-frame clones and drops some. The sample holds 250,000 to 350,000 clones; around 90% are singletons and the top ten take roughly 2.1%. This CDR3 comprises 14 residues. V lost 2 bases, J lost 5 bases, and 4 bases stayed unmatched. From germline, CDR1 is MNHEY and CDR2 SMNVEV (reference sequence). In the case of this clone: Its specificity is not known.

The V gene is TRBV27, the J gene TRBJ2-7; 9 positions match TRBD1. The specimen was PBMCs. The TCR comes from a woman under 30 in good health and CMV-seronegative. Written as DNA, the CDR3 is TGTGCCAGCAGTTTAATGGGACAGGGCCACGAGCAGTACTTC. It is translated as CASSLMGQGHEQYF.